One and the same sample provided the 10 T cell receptor beta chains below, sequenced in a study of blood T cells in healthy people across ages. The authors ran a second PCR of 7 to 11 cycles using a sample-barcoded 5' primer and a J-beta primer mix. TCRdb re-called the 5' RACE reads with MiXCR, one entry per CDR3 protein. The sample carries around 870,000 distinct CDR3 sequences, 29% recorded once. The sample comprised blood. The origin of the receptors is a woman of 80 years or more in good health.

This clonotype appeared many times. This chain joins TRBV9 and TRBJ2-3; 10 positions agree with TRBD2. This CDR3 spans 16 amino acids. The germline CDR1 and CDR2 sequences are SGDLS and YYNGEE. The junction had 4 bases not matched to a gene; V was cut back by 0 bases and J by 3 bases. CDR3 sequence (DNA): TGTGCCAGCAGCGTAGACCTAGCGGGGGTTACAGATACGCAGTATTTT. This sequence encodes CASSVDLAGVTDTQYF.

Note on this clonotype: This may be a read error: a much more frequent sequence differs by one nucleotide. This chain joins TRBV13 and TRBJ2-1; 10 positions agree with TRBD1. Judging by the DNA end, TRBJ2-7 fits better; the J call may be wrong. The CDR3 has 15 amino acids. Germline CDR1 and CDR2: PRHDT and FYEKMQ (reference sequence). The CDR3 is CTSSPRDRGFYEQYF. CDR3 nucleotides: TGTACCAGCAGCCCGCGGGACAGGGGATTCTACGAGCAGTACTTC.

This clonotype was seen many times. V is TRBV7-2 and J is TRBJ2-7, with D maybe TRBD2 (6 bases). The ends were cut back, 4 bases at V and 1 base at J, with 14 bases in the middle. The CDR3 sequence is 15 residues long. Germline V gene sequence: CDR1 SGHTA, CDR2 FQGNSA. The CDR3, as DNA: TGTGCCAGCAGCTCACGGGACTGGGGTTCCTACGAGCAGTACTTC. Protein sequence: CASSSRDWGSYEQYF.

Only a few counts were recorded for this clonotype. The CDR3, as DNA: TGTGCCAGCAGGGGGACAGGGACTTACAATGAGCAGTTCTTC. This sequence encodes CASRGTGTYNEQFF. V gene TRBV28 combines with J gene TRBJ2-1; 9 nucleotides agree with TRBD1. The CDR3 has 14 amino acids. With 6 bases clipped from V and 4 bases from J, the junction kept 4 bases outside the gene matches. CDR1 and CDR2 (germline): MDHEN, SYDVKM.

In the case of this clonotype: A read error may account for a junction end that differs from germline. This sequence joins TRBV12-3 or TRBV12-4 and TRBJ2-5; 9 nucleotides agree with TRBD2. The CDR3 sequence is 14 residues long. The CDR3 DNA sequence: TGTGCCAGCAGTTTAGGGGTAGCGGGAGAGACCCAGAACTTC. Its translation is CASSLGVAGETQNF.

The V and J genes are TRBV12-3 or TRBV12-4 and TRBJ2-5, with D perhaps TRBD1 or TRBD2 (6 bases each). This CDR3 contains 14 residues. The V end lost 6 bases, the J end lost 11 bases, and 22 bases lay between the germline ends. CDR3 in amino acids: CASSWTARGDEQYF. CDR3 DNA: TGTGCCAGCAGCTGGACCGCAAGGGGGGATGAGCAGTACTTC.

This clonotype was recorded at least ten times. DNA of the CDR3: TGTGCCAGCAGCTTAGCCGACAGAGGGGGCTACACCTTC. The encoded protein is CASSLADRGGYTF. The V and J genes are TRBV7-2 and TRBJ1-2; D is possibly TRBD1 (5 bases). There are 13 residues in the CDR3. Between the trimmed V and J ends, which lost 0 bases and 8 bases, there was a span of 10 bases. Germline V lookup: CDR1 SGHTA, CDR2 FQGNSA.

Many counts were recorded for this clonotype. This sequence joins TRBV7-2 and TRBJ1-6; D is perhaps TRBD1 (6 bases). Per the germline V gene, CDR1 is SGHTA and CDR2 is FQGNSA. The CDR3 is 14 residues long. V was shortened by 5 bases and J by 10 bases, with 15 bases between the two germline ends. CDR3 bases: TGTGCCAGCAGCGATAATAGAGGGGGATCACCCCTCCACTTT. It is translated as CASSDNRGGSPLHF.

This clonotype was counted at least ten times. This chain uses TRBV6-2 or TRBV6-3 with TRBJ2-7; D uncertain. V lost 5 bases to trimming and J lost 4 bases, with 9 bases between them. The CDR3 is made up of 12 amino acids. Germline V gives CDR1 MNHEY, CDR2 SVGEGT. DNA of the CDR3: TGTGCCAGCAGTCGAAGCGCGTACGAGCAGTACTTC. It specifies CASSRSAYEQYF.

This clonotype was seen only once. The chain is built from TRBV20-1 and TRBJ1-2, with 11 bases identical to TRBD1. Germline assignment: CDR1 DFQATT and CDR2 SNEGSKA (reference sequence). The V and J ends lost 5 bases and 5 bases, in that order; junction bases with no gene match: 7. This CDR3 comprises 14 residues. The CDR3 DNA reads as TGCAGTGCTCCGCCCGGGACAGGGGGTTATGGCTACACCTTC. Translating gives CSAPPGTGGYGYTF.